This TCR beta chain was obtained from a study of blood T cell repertoires in COVID-19. Study background: The United States, Italy and Spain provided the acute and convalescent COVID-19 samples.

In the source study's methods: Scientists estimated how many nucleated cells there were by amplifying reference gene primers. TCRdb's table, derived via immunoSEQ multiplex PCR, lists solely in-frame clones and lacks some. That table gives V, J and clone size, and the DNA gave D and trimming. The sample lists approximately 260,000 clones; 65% to 85% were seen once. V lost 1 base, J lost 0 bases, and 14 bases lay in between. The germline gives CDR1 SGHVS, CDR2 FNYEAQ. The CDR3 contains 17 residues. Residents of about two dozen US areas, aged about 18 to 95 years, made up the participants. Each participant's cohort was designated according to participant-reported clinical history.

Input material: PBMCs or T cells enriched from blood (not recorded which). J is TRBJ2-3 and V is TRBV7-6, with D possibly TRBD2 on 7 matching bases. The clonotype was recovered from a man in his fifties who had recovered from COVID-19. CDR3 sequence (DNA): TGTGCCAGCAGCTTAGAAGCTGGGGGGGCTAGCACAGATACGCAGTATTTT. Translating gives CASSLEAGGASTDTQYF.